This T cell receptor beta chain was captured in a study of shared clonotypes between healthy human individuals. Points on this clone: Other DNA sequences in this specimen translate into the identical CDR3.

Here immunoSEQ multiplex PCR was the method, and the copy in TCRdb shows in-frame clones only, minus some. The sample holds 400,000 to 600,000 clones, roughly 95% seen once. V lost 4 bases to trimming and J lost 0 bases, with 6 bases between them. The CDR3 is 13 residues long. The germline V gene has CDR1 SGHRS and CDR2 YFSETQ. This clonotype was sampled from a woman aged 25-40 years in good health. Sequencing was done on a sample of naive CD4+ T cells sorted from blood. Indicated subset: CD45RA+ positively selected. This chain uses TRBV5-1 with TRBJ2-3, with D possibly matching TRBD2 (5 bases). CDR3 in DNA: TGCGCCAGCAGCAGCGGTAGCACAGATACGCAGTATTTT. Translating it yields CASSSGSTDTQYF.